Following are 2 T cell receptor beta chains from one sample sequenced in a study of cytomegalovirus exposure and HLA in healthy donors. PCR primers comprised 60 Vbeta and 13 Jbeta primers. Clones were sequenced by immunoSEQ multiplex PCR, and TCRdb holds only the in-frame ones, with some missing. The table lists about 160,000 clones, about 75% of them singletons. The sample taken for sequencing was PBMCs. Receptor source: a woman between 45 and 65 years old in good health and CMV-seropositive.

In its sample, this clone was seen once. V usage is TRBV20-1 and J usage is TRBJ1-2; no reliable D call. Germline loops: CDR1 DFQATT, CDR2 SNEGSKA (reference sequence). V was pared by 3 bases and J by 4 bases, with 6 bases between. The CDR3 sequence is 11 residues long. The CDR3 protein is CSARAAYGYTF. For the CDR3, the DNA is TGCAGTGCTAGGGCGGCCTATGGCTACACCTTC.

The genes are TRBV7-9 and TRBJ1-1; 8 bases map to TRBD1. With V trimmed by 7 bases and J by 5 bases, 12 bases remained unmatched. Germline loops: CDR1 SEHNR, CDR2 FQNEAQ (reference sequence). This CDR3 is built from 15 residues. CDR3 bases: TGTGCCAGCACCTTGGTCGGGACAGGAAGGACTGAAGCTTTCTTT. Protein sequence: CASTLVGTGRTEAFF.